These T cell receptor beta chains were read from a single sample in a study of blood T cell repertoires in COVID-19. Using immunoSEQ multiplex PCR, the repertoire was profiled, and TCRdb retains in-frame clones only, with some absent. The sample carries 200,000 to 250,000 clones, approximately 81% recorded once. The sequenced sample was peripheral blood. Receptors were obtained from a woman older than 75 with active or convalescent COVID-19. The CDR3 runs from the conserved cysteine through the conserved F or W. The D gene is left open where the match is weak. A clone size is listed for some rows: how often the clone was seen (once, few, many), or a class if it is expanded.

TGTGCCAGCAGTTTGGGGGGGGAAGGTGAAAAACTGTTTTTT,CASSLGGEGEKLFF,TRBV27,.,.,TRBJ1-4
TGTGCCACCAGCAGAGGTGACAGTGACACCGGGGAGCTGTTTTTT,CATSRGDSDTGELFF,TRBV15,.,.,TRBJ2-2
TGTGCCAGTAGTATCTCCGGGGGGAGCACAGATACGCAGTATTTT,CASSISGGSTDTQYF,TRBV19,TRBD2,.,TRBJ2-3
TGCGCCAGCGCCAAGACTAGCGGGAGTCTGGAGACCCAGTACTTC,CASAKTSGSLETQYF,TRBV5-1,TRBD2,.,TRBJ2-5
TGCGCCAGCAGCCAAGCGGTATTGGGCGGGAGGTCCAACAATGAGCAGTTCTTC,CASSQAVLGGRSNNEQFF,TRBV4-1,TRBD2,.,TRBJ2-1
TGTGCCTGGAGTGCGACGGCCCGGGATCAGCCCCAGCATTTT,CAWSATARDQPQHF,TRBV30,.,.,TRBJ1-5
TGCGCCAGCAGCTTGGAGGGGTCCGATACGCAGTATTTT,CASSLEGSDTQYF,TRBV5-1,.,.,TRBJ2-3
TGTGCCAGCTCCCCCCTAATCTCTAGCGGGGGGTCCTCCTACGAGCAGTACTTC,CASSPLISSGGSSYEQYF,TRBV18,TRBD2,once,TRBJ2-7
TGTGCCAGCAGCCCGAGAGGGGGCCGGGACACTGAAGCTTTCTTT,CASSPRGGRDTEAFF,TRBV7-9,TRBD1,.,TRBJ1-1
TGTGCCAGCAGCGTAGCTACCACAGGGGGCAGCTATGGCTACACCTTC,CASSVATTGGSYGYTF,TRBV9,TRBD1,.,TRBJ1-2
TGTGCCAGCAGCTCTAGCGGTACGGACAATGAGCAGTTCTTC,CASSSSGTDNEQFF,TRBV5-4,TRBD2,.,TRBJ2-1
TGTGCCAGCAGTCGGAGGCCCAGCACAGATACGCAGTATTTT,CASSRRPSTDTQYF,TRBV11-2,.,.,TRBJ2-3
TGTGCAAGTCGCTCCGCGACTAGCGATATATCCTACGAGCAGTACTTC,CASRSATSDISYEQYF,TRBV12-2,.,.,TRBJ2-7
TGCGCCAGCAGCCAAGCCAGTCCGGGACAGGGGTCCTACGAGCAGTACTTC,CASSQASPGQGSYEQYF,TRBV4-3,TRBD1,.,TRBJ2-7
TGTGCCAGCAGCCAATATGAGGGCGCGGGTTCCTACGAGCAGTACTTC,CASSQYEGAGSYEQYF,TRBV4-2,.,.,TRBJ2-7
TGTGCCAGCAGCGATCTAGCGGGAGGAAGCGAGCAGTACTTC,CASSDLAGGSEQYF,TRBV7-2,TRBD2,.,TRBJ2-7
TGTGCCAGCAGCTTATTGCCTGACAAGTACAATGAGCAGTTCTTC,CASSLLPDKYNEQFF,TRBV7-3,.,.,TRBJ2-1
TGTGCCAGCAGCCGACCGCTGGTCAAGCTTGGACAGGCCTATGGCTACACCTTC,CASSRPLVKLGQAYGYTF,TRBV6-2/TRBV6-3,TRBD1,few,TRBJ1-2
TGTGCCAGCAGCGTCGACTCCGGGACAGGATGGTCTAGCACAGATACGCAGTATTTT,CASSVDSGTGWSSTDTQYF,TRBV9,TRBD1,.,TRBJ2-3
TGTGCCAGCAGCTTAACAGGGGAGGTCACTGAAGCTTTCTTT,CASSLTGEVTEAFF,TRBV7-9,TRBD1,.,TRBJ1-1
TGTGCCAGCAGCAAGATCGGCGGGGGGGCCAACACAGATACGCAGTATTTT,CASSKIGGGANTDTQYF,TRBV5-4,TRBD2,few,TRBJ2-3
TGTGCCAGCACCAGACAGAAGAATGGAAAACTGTTTTTT,CASTRQKNGKLFF,TRBV2,.,.,TRBJ1-4
TGTGCCACCAGCAGAGGAGGAGGGGGCGAGACTGAAGCTTTCTTT,CATSRGGGGETEAFF,TRBV15,TRBD1,.,TRBJ1-1
TGTGCCAGCAGCGTAGGGGGACTAGCGGGAGCTATTGAGCAGTTCTTC,CASSVGGLAGAIEQFF,TRBV9,TRBD2,.,TRBJ2-1
TGCGCCAGCAGCCAGGGTTACCAGCAGGGCCGTACCAAAAACATTCAGTACTTC,CASSQGYQQGRTKNIQYF,TRBV4-1,.,.,TRBJ2-4
TGTGCCAGCAGCTTCGGGAGGAATCAGCCCCAGCATTTT,CASSFGRNQPQHF,TRBV7-2,.,.,TRBJ1-5
TGCGCCAGCAGCTTGGCCGGACAGGGTAACTACAATGAGCAGTTCTTC,CASSLAGQGNYNEQFF,TRBV5-1,TRBD1,.,TRBJ2-1
TGCAGCGGTGGTGGGGGGGAAGCAACTAATGAAAAACTGTTTTTT,CSGGGGEATNEKLFF,TRBV29-1,.,.,TRBJ1-4
TGCGCCAGCAGCCAAGGACAGGGGAGGAACTATGGCTACACCTTC,CASSQGQGRNYGYTF,TRBV4-1,TRBD1,.,TRBJ1-2
TGTGCCAGCAGCTTCACAGGGCGAGACGAGCAGTACTTC,CASSFTGRDEQYF,TRBV7-6,.,few,TRBJ2-7
TGTGCCAGCAGCTCCAACAATGAGCAGTTCTTC,CASSSNNEQFF,TRBV7-3,.,.,TRBJ2-1
TGTGCCAGCAGTTTGCGCCTTGACAGCTCTGGGGCCAACGTCCTGACTTTC,CASSLRLDSSGANVLTF,TRBV28,.,.,TRBJ2-6
TGTGCCAGCAAGACTAGCGGGAGAATAGACGAGCAGTACTTC,CASKTSGRIDEQYF,TRBV2,TRBD2,.,TRBJ2-7
TGTGCCACGCTCCAAGCGGGAGGGCGTTCCTACAATGAGCAGTTCTTC,CATLQAGGRSYNEQFF,TRBV10-3,TRBD2,.,TRBJ2-1
TGTGCCAGCAACCTCGGGATACCTAACTATGGCTACACCTTC,CASNLGIPNYGYTF,TRBV7-2,.,.,TRBJ1-2
TGTGCCTCGACCGGGACAGGGACGACCGGCTACACCTTC,CASTGTGTTGYTF,TRBV30,TRBD1,.,TRBJ1-2
TGTGCCAGCAGGTACAGCGGAAGAGGGGCCAACGTCCTGACTTTC,CASRYSGRGANVLTF,TRBV6-2/TRBV6-3,.,.,TRBJ2-6
TGTGCCAGCAGCCCGCGGGCAGGGAGGGAGACCCAGTACTTC,CASSPRAGRETQYF,TRBV7-9,.,.,TRBJ2-5
TGTGCCAGCAGTTCCCCACGGGGGGAGCAGTTCTTC,CASSSPRGEQFF,TRBV6-5,.,.,TRBJ2-1
TGTGCCAGTAGTCCTTCCCTTGGACAGGGGGGCAGCATTCAGTACTTC,CASSPSLGQGGSIQYF,TRBV19,TRBD1,.,TRBJ2-4
TGCAGCGCCCAACAGGGTAACTATGGCTACACCTTC,CSAQQGNYGYTF,TRBV29-1,.,.,TRBJ1-2
TGTGCCAGCAGTTACATGGGGGGGGGCCGTGCCCAGTACTTC,CASSYMGGGRAQYF,TRBV6-5,.,.,TRBJ2-5
TGTGCCAGCAGTGCGGGACTAGCGGGGTTCTACAATGAGCAGTTCTTC,CASSAGLAGFYNEQFF,TRBV6-2/TRBV6-3,TRBD2,.,TRBJ2-1
TGCAGTGCTAGCAAAGAGACCCAGTACTTC,CSASKETQYF,TRBV20-1,.,.,TRBJ2-5
TGTGCCACCAGCAGATCACAGGGTACCTATGGCTACACCTTC,CATSRSQGTYGYTF,TRBV15,.,few,TRBJ1-2
TGTGCCAGCAGCTTGAGGACAGACACTGGCTACACCTTC,CASSLRTDTGYTF,TRBV7-3,.,.,TRBJ1-2
TGTGCCAGCTCACGCCGGGACAGGGGATACAATGAGCAGTTCTTC,CASSRRDRGYNEQFF,TRBV18,TRBD1,.,TRBJ2-1
TGTGCCAGCAGGATAAGCGGGAGAAGATACAATGAGCAGTTCTTC,CASRISGRRYNEQFF,TRBV27,TRBD2,.,TRBJ2-1
TGCGCCAGCAGCTTGACACCAGATACGCAGTATTTT,CASSLTPDTQYF,TRBV5-1,.,.,TRBJ2-3
TGTGCCAGCAGTGAAATAGGCGGGACAGCTTCCTACAATGAGCAGTTCTTC,CASSEIGGTASYNEQFF,TRBV6-4,.,.,TRBJ2-1
TGTGCCAGCAGTCCTCCGGGACAGGGAACAGATACGCAGTATTTT,CASSPPGQGTDTQYF,TRBV6-5,TRBD1,.,TRBJ2-3
TGTGCCAGCAGCCAAGCCCGGACTAGCGGGGGCAACGAGCAGTACTTC,CASSQARTSGGNEQYF,TRBV14,TRBD2,.,TRBJ2-7